A single sample is the source of the 8 T cell receptor beta chains below, sequenced in a study of T cell repertoires in cytomegalovirus infection. TCRdb reanalysed the reads using MiXCR and keeps one entry per CDR3 protein. The table records some 390,000 distinct CDR3 sequences, 15% to 20% of them present only once. Sequences were obtained from PBMCs. These receptors originate from a human donor in good health (CMV status not recorded). Some clones in this sample may be carry-over from other donors' samples.

Points on this clonotype: The junction and the germline gene differ at one end; a read error may be behind it. The gene calls are TRBV9 and TRBJ2-3; TRBD2 is a possible D gene (6 bases). Germline CDR1 is SGDLS and CDR2 is YYNGEE. This CDR3 has 12 amino acids. The CDR3, as DNA: TGTGCCAGCACCGTAGGAGGGGATACGCAGTATTTT. Protein: CASTVGGDTQYF.

This clonotype has at least ten counts. CDR3 nucleotides: TGTGCCAGCAGTTCACAGGGAGCCAGCACTGAAGCTTTCTTT. Protein sequence: CASSSQGASTEAFF. J is TRBJ1-1 and V is TRBV12-3 or TRBV12-4, with a tentative D call TRBD1 (6 bases). With 4 bases removed from V and 4 bases from J, the gap between germline ends came to 13 bases. The CDR3 has 14 amino acids.

This clonotype was counted a few times. V gene TRBV5-6 combines with J gene TRBJ2-5; maybe TRBD2 (7 bases). The CDR3 consists of 11 residues. V was cut by 2 bases and J by 12 bases, with 11 bases left in between. Per germline, CDR1 SGHDT and CDR2 YYEEEE. The CDR3 DNA sequence: TGTGCCAGCAGCTTCGGGGGGCAGGAGTACTTC. As protein: CASSFGGQEYF.

The gene calls are TRBV3-1 and TRBJ2-7; unclear D gene. Trimming removed 7 bases at V and 4 bases at J, with 5 bases between. Germline V lookup: CDR1 LGHDT, CDR2 YNNKEL (reference sequence). CDR3 length equals 10 residues. CDR3: CASILYEQYF. In DNA form, the CDR3 reads TGTGCCAGCATCTTATACGAGCAGTACTTC.

This clonotype came up once. The rearrangement joins TRBV4-1 to TRBJ1-6; possibly TRBD1 for D (5 bases). CDR1 and CDR2 from the germline V gene are MGHRA and YSYEKL. Deletions cut 0 bases from V and 9 bases from J, with 6 bases between. This CDR3 region has 13 residues. DNA for the CDR3: TGCGCCAGCAGCCAAGATCAGGGTTCACCCCTCCACTTT. It encodes CASSQDQGSPLHF.

This clonotype turned up a few times. The V call is TRBV19, the J call TRBJ2-3, with D perhaps matching TRBD2 (6 bases). Germline CDR1 is LNHDA and CDR2 is SQIVND (reference sequence). This CDR3 comprises 14 residues. The V gene lost 3 bases and the J gene lost 2 bases, with 9 bases spanning the gap. The CDR3 nucleotides read TGTGCCAGTAGTATCGGGGGAAACACAGATACGCAGTATTTT. Translating it yields CASSIGGNTDTQYF.

The J gene is TRBJ2-7, the V gene TRBV7-8; 7 positions agree with TRBD1. Germline V gene lookup returns CDR1 SGHVS and CDR2 FQNEAQ. J gave up 5 bases and V 6 bases, and 7 bases lay outside the gene matches. This CDR3 is built from 13 residues. The CDR3 protein is CASRPRGFHEQYF. The CDR3 DNA reads as TGTGCCAGCAGGCCCAGGGGGTTTCACGAGCAGTACTTC. Supplemented by reference TRBV7-8 and TRBJ2-7, the full variable domain reads GAGVSQSPRYKVAKRGQDVALRCDPISGHVSLFWYQQALGQGPEFLTYFQNEAQLDKSGLPSDRFFAERPEGSVSTLKIQRTQQEDSAVYLCASRPRGFHEQYFGPGTRLTVT.

This clonotype was counted ten times or more. The rearrangement uses TRBV10-3 and TRBJ1-5; unclear D gene. CDR1 ENHRY and CDR2 SYGVKD come from the germline V gene. Trimming took off 9 bases at V and 3 bases at J, with 12 bases between the two ends. CDR3 length equals 13 residues. The CDR3 DNA is TGTGCCATTACAAGGGATTTCAATCAGCCCCAGCATTTT. It specifies CAITRDFNQPQHF.